This TCR beta chain emerged from a study of spatial heterogeneity in lung cancer. Background on the study: A consistent excess of beta-chain over alpha-chain sequences was detected. Within raw reads, each unique TCR and UMI combination appeared on average more than ten times.

Time point described: sample taken at primary tumor resection. Unsorted whole RNA from tumor, nontumor lung or frozen PBMC underwent sequencing. Untreated early-stage non-small cell lung cancer patients, approximately 79 in total, were the donors. The germline gives CDR1 SEHNR, CDR2 FQNEAQ (reference sequence). The V end was cut by 1 base, the J end by 8 bases, with 2 bases between. There are 11 residues in the CDR3. A unique molecular identifier was attached to every TCR cDNA molecule. Each CDR3 protein is one row after TCRdb ran MiXCR on the 5' RACE reads. The sample lists 45,000 or so distinct CDR3 sequences, about 12% occurring once. This clonotype occurred a few times.

Sequencing was performed on PBMCs, taken at surgery. The chain couples TRBV7-9 to TRBJ1-4; D is uncertain. The sequence was collected from a female donor with early-stage non-small cell lung cancer. In nucleotides, the CDR3 is TGTGCCAGCAGCTTAGACGAAAAACTGTTTTTT. This translates into CASSLDEKLFF.